Here is one TCR beta chain with its context. CDR1 is MGHRA, CDR2 YSYEKL, per germline. V lost 1 base and J lost 5, with 11 bases in between. This CDR3 has 14 amino acids. This sample is drawn from a study of shared clonotypes between healthy human individuals. An even split of each subset's genomic DNA across several immunoSEQ plates was performed. Source study methods: ImmunoSEQ supplied junction-only sequences lacking quality scores, so filtering was different. The table came from immunoSEQ multiplex PCR; TCRdb's copy has only in-frame clones and leaves some out. The V and J calls and clone size were taken over from that table, and D and trimming were inferred from the DNA. The data hold under 1,100,000 clones, with around 75% observed a single time.

The chain uses TRBV4-1 and TRBJ2-5; D uncertain. The sequencing sample was made of memory CD4+ T cells sorted from blood. Subset in this sample: CD45RA-negative fraction. The sequence came from a man aged 18 to 30 in good health. CDR3 protein: CASSQGAQRETQYF. Here the CDR3 DNA reads TGCGCCAGCAGCCAAGGGGCCCAACGGGAGACCCAGTACTTC.